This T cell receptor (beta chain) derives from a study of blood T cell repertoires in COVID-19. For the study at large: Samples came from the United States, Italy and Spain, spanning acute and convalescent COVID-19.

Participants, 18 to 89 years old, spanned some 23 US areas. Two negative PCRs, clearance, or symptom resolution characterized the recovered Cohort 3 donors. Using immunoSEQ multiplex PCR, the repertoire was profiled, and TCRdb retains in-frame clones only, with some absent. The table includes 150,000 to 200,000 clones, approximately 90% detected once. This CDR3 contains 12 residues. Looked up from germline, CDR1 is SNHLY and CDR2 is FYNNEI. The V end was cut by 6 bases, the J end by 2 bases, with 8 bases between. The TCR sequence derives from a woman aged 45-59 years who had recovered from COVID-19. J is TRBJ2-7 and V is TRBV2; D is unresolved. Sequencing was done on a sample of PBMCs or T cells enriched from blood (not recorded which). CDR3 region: CASREFPYEQYF. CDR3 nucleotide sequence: TGTGCCAGCAGGGAGTTCCCCTACGAGCAGTACTTC.